This is a list of T cell receptor beta chains from one sample in a study of cytomegalovirus exposure and HLA in healthy donors. The method was immunoSEQ multiplex PCR; TCRdb's version includes in-frame clones alone and lacks a portion of them. The data show about 190,000 clones, around 78% seen once. Sequenced sample: PBMCs. These receptor sequences come from a woman aged 25 to 39 in good health and CMV-seropositive. Each CDR3 is given with its conserved first and last residue. The D gene is left open where the match is weak. Rows give clone size only sometimes, using once, few, many, or a class for an expanded clone.

v_gene	abundance	d_gene	j_gene	CDR3aa	CDR3nt
TRBV5-1	once	NA	TRBJ2-1	CASSTTGMGHNEQFF	TGCGCCAGCAGCACTACAGGGATGGGTCACAATGAGCAGTTCTTC
TRBV30	NA	TRBD1	TRBJ1-6	CAWSGRQGRFSPLHF	TGTGCCTGGAGCGGGAGACAGGGAAGATTTTCACCCCTCCACTTT
TRBV6-5	once	NA	TRBJ1-1	CASRPQGRSTEAFF	TGTGCCAGCAGGCCCCAGGGAAGGAGCACTGAAGCTTTCTTT
TRBV5-1	few	TRBD1	TRBJ2-7	CASSPGTGIRTYEQYF	TGCGCCAGCAGCCCCGGGACAGGGATTCGTACCTACGAGCAGTACTTC
TRBV9	NA	NA	TRBJ1-4	CASSLTPATNEKLFF	TGTGCCAGCAGCCTCACACCAGCAACTAATGAAAAACTGTTTTTT
TRBV27	NA	NA	TRBJ1-6	CASSLSAGAISPLHF	TGTGCCAGCAGTTTATCCGCGGGGGCGATTTCACCCCTCCACTTT
TRBV7-9	NA	TRBD1	TRBJ1-1	CASSLTGESTEAFF	TGTGCCAGCAGCCTTACAGGGGAAAGCACTGAAGCTTTCTTT
TRBV6-5	NA	NA	TRBJ1-2	CASSPDRYSYGYTF	TGTGCCAGCAGTCCTGACAGATACAGCTATGGCTACACCTTC
TRBV2	NA	TRBD1	TRBJ2-2	CASSGTGWTGELFF	TGTGCCAGCAGTGGGACAGGGTGGACCGGGGAGCTGTTTTTT
TRBV18	NA	TRBD1	TRBJ1-6	CASSPQGTGDSPLHF	TGTGCCAGCTCACCTCAGGGGACAGGGGATTCACCCCTCCACTTT
TRBV5-1	many	NA	TRBJ1-2	CASSLSGGYTF	TGCGCCAGCAGCTTGTCGGGGGGCTACACCTTC
TRBV28	NA	NA	TRBJ1-2	CASSLGGPYYGYTF	TGTGCCAGCAGTTTAGGGGGCCCCTACTATGGCTACACCTTC
TRBV7-2	NA	NA	TRBJ1-5	CASSLLGAGNQPQHF	TGTGCCAGCAGCTTATTAGGGGCCGGCAATCAGCCCCAGCATTTT
TRBV19	NA	NA	TRBJ1-2	CASSIPGAFDYGYTF	TGTGCCAGTAGTATCCCAGGGGCTTTCGACTATGGCTACACCTTC
TRBV30	NA	NA	TRBJ2-7	CAWSVGGWNGEQYF	TGTGCCTGGAGTGTCGGGGGATGGAATGGCGAGCAGTACTTC
TRBV6-6	NA	NA	TRBJ2-7	CASSQTELEQYF	TGTGCCAGCAGCCAGACAGAGCTCGAGCAGTACTTC
TRBV5-4	NA	TRBD1	TRBJ2-1	CASSSSPGTDYNEQFF	TGTGCCAGCAGCTCCTCACCCGGGACAGATTACAATGAGCAGTTCTTC
TRBV18	NA	TRBD1	TRBJ2-7	CASSPGTGGFYEQYF	TGTGCCAGCTCACCTGGGACAGGGGGGTTCTACGAGCAGTACTTC
TRBV7-9	NA	NA	TRBJ1-3	CASSLEQGGSGNTIYF	TGTGCCAGCAGCTTAGAACAGGGCGGTTCAGGAAACACCATATATTTT
TRBV19	NA	NA	TRBJ2-3	CASSPTGRTDTQYF	TGTGCCAGTAGTCCGACAGGTCGCACAGATACGCAGTATTTT
TRBV6-1	NA	TRBD1	TRBJ2-7	CATLRTGQIPYEQYF	TGTGCCACTTTAAGGACAGGGCAGATTCCCTACGAGCAGTACTTC
TRBV12-5	NA	NA	TRBJ2-1	CASGLAHSFGAIYNEQFF	TGTGCTAGTGGTTTGGCCCATTCATTTGGGGCGATCTACAATGAGCAGTTCTTC
TRBV13	NA	NA	TRBJ1-1	CASSVGRANTEAFF	TGTGCCAGCAGCGTAGGCAGGGCGAACACTGAAGCTTTCTTT
TRBV27	NA	TRBD1	TRBJ1-1	CASGDRAGSGAFF	TGTGCCAGCGGGGACAGGGCAGGGAGCGGGGCTTTCTTT
TRBV6-1	NA	TRBD1	TRBJ1-1	CAGKTGGNTEAFF	TGTGCCGGCAAGACAGGGGGGAACACTGAAGCTTTCTTT
TRBV7-9	few	NA	TRBJ2-1	CASSLWGESSYNEQFF	TGTGCCAGCAGCTTATGGGGGGAAAGCTCCTACAATGAGCAGTTCTTC
TRBV30	NA	TRBD2	TRBJ2-5	CAWSSAGVETQYF	TGTGCCTGGAGTTCAGCGGGGGTAGAGACCCAGTACTTC
TRBV2	NA	TRBD1	TRBJ2-3	CASKQGTDTQYF	TGTGCCAGCAAACAGGGGACAGATACGCAGTATTTT
TRBV5-1	once	NA	TRBJ1-3	CASSLGTASGNTIYF	TGCGCCAGCAGCTTGGGGACAGCCTCTGGAAACACCATATATTTT
TRBV6-5	few	TRBD1	TRBJ1-2	CASSYLTGANYGYTF	TGTGCCAGCAGTTACCTGACAGGGGCTAACTATGGCTACACCTTC
TRBV2	NA	NA	TRBJ1-4	CASSEARGHLTNEKLFF	TGTGCCAGCAGTGAAGCTCGGGGACACCTGACTAATGAAAAACTGTTTTTT
TRBV29-1	few	TRBD1	TRBJ2-7	CSVEPGQGANEQYF	TGCAGCGTTGAACCGGGACAGGGGGCGAACGAGCAGTACTTC
TRBV5-4	few	NA	TRBJ1-1	CASSLVLNTEAFF	TGTGCCAGCAGCTTGGTATTGAACACTGAAGCTTTCTTT
TRBV7-9	once	TRBD2	TRBJ2-1	CASSSPPGLDNEQFF	TGTGCCAGCAGCTCCCCCCCGGGACTAGACAATGAGCAGTTCTTC
TRBV27	NA	TRBD2	TRBJ2-1	CASGSLAGVNEQFF	TGTGCCAGCGGGTCACTAGCGGGGGTTAATGAGCAGTTCTTC
TRBV5-8	NA	TRBD1	TRBJ1-5	CASSLTQGVGNQPQHF	TGTGCCAGCAGCCTGACACAGGGGGTGGGCAATCAGCCCCAGCATTTT
TRBV5-4	few	NA	TRBJ2-7	CASSLQGRREQYF	TGTGCCAGCAGCTTGCAGGGCAGAAGAGAGCAGTACTTC
TRBV5-1	NA	TRBD2	TRBJ2-1	CASSLRGDEQFF	TGCGCCAGCAGCTTGCGGGGGGACGAGCAGTTCTTC
TRBV5-3	NA	NA	TRBJ1-3	CARSLAYRVRNTIYF	TGTGCCAGAAGCTTGGCCTACAGAGTAAGAAACACCATATATTTT
TRBV25-1	NA	TRBD2	TRBJ2-1	CASSRLAGVGNEQFF	TGTGCCAGCAGTAGACTAGCGGGAGTGGGCAATGAGCAGTTCTTC
TRBV27	NA	TRBD1	TRBJ2-1	CASRPWGQGASYNEQFF	TGTGCCAGCAGGCCTTGGGGACAGGGGGCTTCCTACAATGAGCAGTTCTTC
TRBV12-5	NA	NA	TRBJ1-5	CASVNRGLNGGPQHF	TGTGCTAGTGTTAATAGGGGCCTTAACGGGGGGCCCCAGCATTTT
TRBV11-2	once	NA	TRBJ2-3	CASSRADTQYF	TGTGCCAGCAGCCGAGCAGATACGCAGTATTTT
TRBV25-1	NA	NA	TRBJ2-2	CASSGRGNTGELFF	TGTGCCAGCAGTGGAAGGGGGAACACCGGGGAGCTGTTTTTT
TRBV28	many	TRBD1	TRBJ2-7	CASMTGLIYEQYF	TGTGCCAGCATGACAGGGCTAATCTACGAGCAGTACTTC
TRBV9	NA	NA	TRBJ1-1	CASSVGVESSGTEAFF	TGTGCCAGCAGCGTAGGAGTAGAATCGAGTGGCACTGAAGCTTTCTTT
TRBV5-5	NA	TRBD2	TRBJ2-7	CASSLDLAGTAYEQYF	TGTGCCAGCAGCTTGGATCTAGCGGGAACGGCCTACGAGCAGTACTTC
TRBV5-1	NA	NA	TRBJ1-2	CASSRTEFSANYGYTF	TGCGCCAGCAGCAGGACAGAATTCTCAGCCAACTATGGCTACACCTTC
TRBV27	NA	NA	TRBJ2-1	CASSLRGREQFF	TGTGCCAGCAGTTTACGAGGGCGTGAGCAGTTCTTC
TRBV6-5	few	NA	TRBJ1-1	CASTREDDGEAFF	TGTGCCAGCACCCGTGAGGATGACGGTGAAGCTTTCTTT
TRBV7-7	NA	NA	TRBJ2-2	CASSLGPTNTGELFF	TGTGCTAGCAGCTTAGGTCCAACAAACACCGGGGAGCTGTTTTTT
TRBV7-9	few	TRBD2	TRBJ2-1	CASSLGAGDEQFF	TGTGCCAGCAGCTTAGGAGCGGGGGATGAGCAGTTCTTC
TRBV7-9	NA	NA	TRBJ2-5	CASSDLMKTERLTQYF	TGTGCCAGCAGCGACCTGATGAAGACGGAGCGTCTGACCCAGTACTTC
TRBV5-1	NA	NA	TRBJ2-1	CASSRQQRENEQFF	TGCGCCAGCAGCCGTCAGCAGAGGGAGAATGAGCAGTTCTTC
TRBV7-9	NA	NA	TRBJ2-1	CASRPQVGPYNEQFF	TGTGCCAGCAGGCCCCAGGTGGGGCCCTACAATGAGCAGTTCTTC